The 30 T cell receptor beta chains listed next were all sequenced from one sample in a study of T cell responses to AZD1222 COVID-19 vaccine. Measured with immunoSEQ multiplex PCR; TCRdb has only the in-frame clones, and not every one. The sample has fewer than 200,000 clones; 70% to 90% are singletons. Here the sequenced sample was peripheral blood, taken 28 days after the second AZD1222 dose. The receptors come from an adult who received the AZD1222 COVID-19 vaccine.

This clone was detected only once. V gene TRBV6-2 or TRBV6-3 combines with J gene TRBJ2-1; no clear D. The germline V gene encodes CDR1 MNHEY and CDR2 SVGEGT. This CDR3 is built from 12 residues. V gave up 2 bases and J gave up 9 bases, with 8 bases separating them. CDR3 region: CASSYPGFEQFF. The CDR3 DNA reads TGTGCCAGCAGTTACCCCGGTTTTGAGCAGTTCTTC.

The J gene is TRBJ2-1, the V gene TRBV5-5, with a possible D match to TRBD2 (6 bases). V was clipped by 2 bases and J by 6 bases, with 12 bases between them. In germline, CDR1 is SGHKS, CDR2 YYEKEE (reference sequence). The CDR3 spans 14 residues. The CDR3 nucleotides read TGTGCCAGCAGCTTTAGGCGGGGTCTCAATGAGCAGTTCTTC. Translating gives CASSFRRGLNEQFF.

The chain is built from TRBV10-1 and TRBJ2-3, with D perhaps TRBD1 or TRBD2 (5 bases each). The CDR3 runs to 16 residues. Germline CDR1 is WNHNN and CDR2 is SYGVQD (reference sequence). The V gene lost 2 bases and the J gene lost 7 bases, with 19 bases spanning the gap. The CDR3 region is CASSEEGTELVNTQYF. The DNA for the CDR3 is TGCGCCAGCAGTGAGGAAGGGACGGAGTTAGTGAATACGCAGTATTTT.

This clone has only one observation. The V and J genes are TRBV30 and TRBJ2-3; D gene unclear. V lost 5 bases to trimming and J lost 2 bases, with 17 bases between them. Germline V gives CDR1 GTSNPN, CDR2 SVGIG (reference sequence). This CDR3 has 15 amino acids. The CDR3 nucleotides are TGTGCCTGGTCGGTCGGGCTAGATATCACAGATACGCAGTATTTT. Protein sequence: CAWSVGLDITDTQYF.

V and J are TRBV30 and TRBJ1-2; D perhaps matches TRBD1 (5 bases). The germline V gene encodes CDR1 GTSNPN and CDR2 SVGIG (reference sequence). V lost 4 bases to trimming and J lost 4 bases, with 10 bases between them. This CDR3 contains 12 residues. This CDR3 is CAWTRDLYGYTF. CDR3 in DNA: TGTGCCTGGACGCGGGACCTCTATGGCTACACCTTC.

The chain is built from TRBV24-1 and TRBJ2-3, with D possibly being TRBD2 (6 bases). V dropped 5 bases and J dropped 6 bases, with 11 bases sitting between them. The CDR3 is 13 residues long. Germline CDR1 is KGHDR and CDR2 is SFDVKD. The CDR3 DNA reads TGTGCCACCAGTGGACGGGGGAGGGATACGCAGTATTTT. It translates to CATSGRGRDTQYF.

The CDR3 here is CASSWGQGAGGYTF. The DNA of the CDR3 is TGTGCCAGCAGCTGGGGACAGGGGGCCGGTGGCTACACCTTC. The chain couples TRBV5-5 to TRBJ1-2; 12 bases are a match to TRBD1. V shed 3 bases and J 7 bases; nucleotides not matched to a gene: 4. From germline, CDR1 is SGHKS and CDR2 YYEKEE (reference sequence). The CDR3 has 14 amino acids.

The CDR3 sequence is CASGLISQETQYF. CDR3 bases: TGTGCCAGCGGACTGATCTCCCAAGAGACCCAGTACTTC. The V and J genes are TRBV5-4 and TRBJ2-5; TRBD2 might be the D (5 bases). Trimming removed 7 bases from V and 1 base from J, with 11 bases in between. The CDR3 extends over 13 amino acids. Germline values: CDR1 SGHNT, CDR2 YYREEE (reference sequence).

The rearrangement uses TRBV12-3 or TRBV12-4 and TRBJ1-2; perhaps TRBD1 as D (5 bases). The V gene lost 7 bases and the J gene lost 4 bases, with 10 bases spanning the gap. This CDR3 is 12 amino acids long. The CDR3 sequence: CASNQGGYGYTF. The CDR3 region has the DNA TGTGCCAGCAACCAGGGTGGCTATGGCTACACCTTC.

The chain uses TRBV24-1 and TRBJ1-2; D remains ambiguous. V was pared by 4 bases and J by 4 bases, with 12 bases between. The germline gives CDR1 KGHDR, CDR2 SFDVKD. The CDR3 extends over 14 amino acids. The CDR3 loop is CATSDPSRSYGYTF. CDR3 nucleotide sequence: TGTGCCACCAGTGACCCGTCCAGAAGCTATGGCTACACCTTC.

This clone was observed a single time. The chain is built from TRBV7-9 and TRBJ2-5; D is undetermined. The germline V and J ends were trimmed by 3 bases and 5 bases, with 4 bases remaining between them. The germline gives CDR1 SEHNR, CDR2 FQNEAQ (reference sequence). This CDR3 contains 11 residues. The CDR3 reads CASSFRETQYF. The CDR3 nucleotides are TGTGCCAGCAGCTTCAGGGAGACCCAGTACTTC.

V is TRBV27 and J is TRBJ2-1, with 9 bases matching TRBD1. The CDR3 has 13 residues. Unmatched junction bases numbered 15, after V lost 8 bases and J lost 16 bases. Per the germline V gene, CDR1 is MNHEY and CDR2 is SMNVEV (reference sequence). As DNA, the CDR3 is TGTGCCAGCGGTTGCACCTCCGGGACAGGGTGTTTCTTC. Amino acid sequence: CASGCTSGTGCFF.

The chain is built from TRBV7-2 and TRBJ1-2; D possibly corresponds to TRBD1 (5 bases). V lost 5 bases and J lost 9, with 10 bases in between. Germline values: CDR1 SGHTA, CDR2 FQGNSA. This CDR3 is 11 amino acids long. Here the CDR3 DNA reads TGTGCCAGCAGCCTGGGACTTAGCTACACCTTC. Amino acids: CASSLGLSYTF.

The genes are TRBV10-3 and TRBJ2-1; 9 bases align to TRBD2. Germline CDR1 is ENHRY and CDR2 is SYGVKD. The CDR3 consists of 15 residues. Trimming took 0 bases from V and 5 from J; bases not matched to a gene: 2. The CDR3 here is CAISESRTSDNEQFF. CDR3 sequence (DNA): TGTGCCATCAGTGAGTCGAGGACTAGCGACAATGAGCAGTTCTTC.

CDR3: CASSQVYSGANVVLTF. Written as DNA, the CDR3 is TGCGCCAGCAGCCAAGTATACTCTGGGGCCAACGTCGTCCTGACTTTC. This sequence joins TRBV4-3 and TRBJ2-6, with D possibly matching TRBD1 (5 bases). This CDR3 has 16 residues. The V end was cut by 1 base, the J end by 12 bases, with 19 bases between. Germline V gene lookup returns CDR1 LGHNA and CDR2 YSLEER.

The V call is TRBV5-4, the J call TRBJ1-5; D not certain. CDR1 is SGHNT and CDR2 is YYREEE in the germline V gene (reference sequence). V lost 4 bases and J 6 bases, leaving 17 bases between the germline ends. CDR3 size: 15 residues. CDR3 DNA: TGTGCCAGCAGCCGTATGCCGGGAATCCCTCAGCCCCAGCATTTT. Protein sequence: CASSRMPGIPQPQHF.

This clone was found a few times. This chain connects TRBV19 to TRBJ2-2; 13 bases are shared with TRBD2. V was clipped by 7 bases and J by 5 bases; unmatched bases: 7. The germline V gene has CDR1 LNHDA and CDR2 SQIVND (reference sequence). This CDR3 has 16 amino acids. CDR3 sequence: CASNLLAGGPTGELFF. Written as DNA, the CDR3 is TGTGCCAGTAACCTACTAGCGGGGGGGCCGACCGGGGAGCTGTTTTTT.

The V call is TRBV5-1, the J call TRBJ1-2; TRBD1 aligns across 7 bases. The CDR3 totals 13 residues. V was clipped by 4 bases and J by 8 bases; unmatched bases: 8. Germline lookup yields CDR1 SGHRS and CDR2 YFSETQ. Here the CDR3 reads CASSPRQGYGYTF. CDR3 DNA: TGCGCCAGCAGCCCTAGACAGGGCTACGGCTACACCTTC.

Comments on this clone: This CDR3 is also generated by other DNA sequences in the sample. CDR3 sequence (DNA): TGTGCCAGCAGCCAAAGGGGGGCTTACGAGCAGTACTTC. The encoded protein is CASSQRGAYEQYF. The rearrangement links TRBV3-1 (or the pseudogene TRBV3-2) to TRBJ2-7; tentatively, D is TRBD1 or TRBD2 (6 bases each). The CDR3 covers 13 residues. CDR1 LGHDT and CDR2 YNNKEL come from the germline V gene (reference sequence). The V end lost 2 bases, the J end lost 4 bases, and 9 bases lay between the germline ends.

The chain is built from TRBV12-3 or TRBV12-4 and TRBJ1-2; D not resolved. This CDR3 comprises 13 residues. V lost 4 bases, J lost 4 bases, and 10 bases lay in between. In DNA form, the CDR3 reads TGTGCCAGCAGTTATCGAGGCAGCTATGGCTACACCTTC. It yields the protein CASSYRGSYGYTF.

V gene TRBV3-1 (or the pseudogene TRBV3-2) combines with J gene TRBJ1-2, with a tentative D call TRBD1 (6 bases). Germline CDR1 and CDR2: LGHDT and YNNKEL (reference sequence). V shed 6 bases and J shed 4 bases, with 9 bases lying between them. This CDR3 comprises 12 residues. The CDR3 is CASRSTGYGYTF. CDR3 in DNA: TGTGCCAGCAGATCGACAGGCTATGGCTACACCTTC.

The J gene is TRBJ1-2, the V gene TRBV3-1 (or the pseudogene TRBV3-2), with D maybe TRBD1 (5 bases). The germline V gene encodes CDR1 LGHDT and CDR2 YNNKEL (reference sequence). Trimming cost V 4 bases and J 4 bases, with 7 bases left between them. The CDR3 is 12 amino acids. CDR3 nucleotides: TGTGCCAGCAGCCCGGGGGGCTATGGCTACACCTTC. Translated: CASSPGGYGYTF.

The chain carries TRBV12-3 or TRBV12-4 and TRBJ1-2, with 7 bases fitting TRBD1. The CDR3 is 13 amino acids. Unmatched junction bases numbered 6, after V lost 3 bases and J lost 8 bases. The CDR3 nucleotides read TGTGCCAGCAGTTTTACAGGGGTTGACGGCTACACCTTC. Its protein is CASSFTGVDGYTF.

This chain uses TRBV27 with TRBJ1-1, with D maybe TRBD1 (6 bases). Germline CDR1 MNHEY, CDR2 SMNVEV (reference sequence). The CDR3 contains 14 residues. V was pared by 0 bases and J by 7 bases, with 12 bases between. CDR3 region: CASSLSGGGGEAFF. The DNA for the CDR3 is TGTGCCAGCAGTTTATCGGGCGGGGGCGGTGAAGCTTTCTTT.

This clone is a singleton in its sample. The V gene is TRBV5-4, the J gene TRBJ1-1, with 9 bases fitting TRBD1. V shed 3 bases, J shed 2 bases, and the junction held 11 bases outside the gene matches. From germline, CDR1 is SGHNT and CDR2 YYREEE (reference sequence). This CDR3 has 17 residues. The CDR3 is CASSSGQGGRINTEAFF. CDR3 bases: TGTGCCAGCAGCTCGGGACAGGGCGGGAGAATAAACACTGAAGCTTTCTTT. Full variable domain (outside the CDR3, taken from reference TRBV5-4 and TRBJ1-1): ETGVTQSPTHLIKTRGQQVTLRCSSQSGHNTVSWYQQALGQGPQFIFQYYREEENGRGNFPPRFSGLQFPNYSSELNVNALELDDSALYLCASSSGQGGRINTEAFFGQGTRLTVV.

The chain links TRBV5-1 to TRBJ2-3; possibly TRBD2 for D (5 bases). Germline V gives CDR1 SGHRS, CDR2 YFSETQ. The CDR3 totals 12 residues. Trimming removed 2 bases at V and 5 bases at J, with 6 bases between. CDR3 amino acids: CASSLTRDTQYF. Here the CDR3 DNA reads TGCGCCAGCAGCTTAACTAGAGATACGCAGTATTTT.

The CDR3 loop is CASSEGGQGLGYGYTF. The CDR3 coding sequence is TGTGCCAGCAGTGAGGGTGGGCAGGGGCTCGGCTATGGCTACACCTTC. The gene calls are TRBV2 and TRBJ1-2, with D perhaps matching TRBD1 (6 bases). CDR1 is SNHLY, CDR2 FYNNEI, per germline. V lost 3 bases, J lost 4 bases, and 18 bases lay in between. The CDR3 runs to 16 residues.

The chain employs TRBV3-1 (or the pseudogene TRBV3-2) and TRBJ2-3, with TRBD1 matching 9 bases. J gave up 1 base and V 4 bases, and 3 bases lay outside the gene matches. Germline V gene data show CDR1 as LGHDT and CDR2 as YNNKEL (reference sequence). The CDR3 contains 15 residues. For the CDR3, the DNA is TGTGCCAGCAGCCCAAGGACAGGGGGCACAGATACGCAGTATTTT. It codes for CASSPRTGGTDTQYF.

The chain has TRBV10-1 and TRBJ1-2; possible D gene TRBD1, 6 bases. The V gene lost 5 bases and the J gene lost 6 bases, with 13 bases spanning the gap. This CDR3 has 13 amino acids. Per germline, CDR1 WNHNN and CDR2 SYGVQD (reference sequence). The DNA of the CDR3 is TGCGCCAGCAGTCAGGGGCAGACGGATGGCTACACCTTC. It translates to CASSQGQTDGYTF.

This clone was counted once. The chain carries TRBV10-1 and TRBJ2-7; TRBD1 matches 7 bases. V shed 4 bases and J 2 bases; nucleotides not matched to a gene: 5. Germline lookup yields CDR1 WNHNN and CDR2 SYGVQD (reference sequence). The CDR3 runs to 14 residues. This chain's CDR3 is CASSGDSIPYEQYF. The DNA of the CDR3 is TGCGCCAGCAGTGGGGACAGTATCCCCTACGAGCAGTACTTC.